This T cell receptor (beta chain) was retrieved from a study of blood T cell repertoires in COVID-19. Background on the study: Researchers got acute and convalescent COVID-19 samples from the United States, Italy and Spain. Nucleic acid was either cDNA or gDNA, and it came from T cells, B-cell-depleted T cells, or PBMCs.

In the original analysis: Quantification of nucleated cells was approximated via reference gene primer amplification. TCRdb's table, derived via immunoSEQ multiplex PCR, lists solely in-frame clones and lacks some. The DNA was the basis for D and trimming; V, J and clone size are from that table. The repertoire holds 200,000 to 300,000 clones, roughly 90% seen once, with more than 6% in the top ten. The CDR3 runs to 13 residues. Germline CDR1 is SGDLS and CDR2 is YYNGEE. V dropped 2 bases and J dropped 12 bases, with 17 bases sitting between them. This rearrangement joins TRBV9 to TRBJ2-5, with unresolved D. Source material: peripheral blood. This TCR was recovered from a man aged 55 to 70 who had recovered from COVID-19. The DNA of the CDR3 is TGTGCCAGCAGCGTCAGTATGTTTGAGGATAAGTACTTC. It yields the protein CASSVSMFEDKYF.